The rows below give T cell receptor beta chains drawn from one sample of a study of blood T cell repertoires in COVID-19. Data came from immunoSEQ multiplex PCR; TCRdb stores just in-frame clones and leaves some out. The repertoire includes approximately 51,000 clones, about 90% of them detected once, and less than 2.5% sits in the top ten. Sequencing was done on a sample of peripheral blood. These receptor sequences come from a woman of 80 years or more with COVID-19, enrolled during active disease. Both conserved end residues are part of each CDR3. The D gene is left open where the match is weak. Clone size is stated in some rows and not others, as once, few, many or a class when expanded.

j_gene	d_gene	len	v_gene	abundance	CDR3nt	CDR3aa
TRBJ1-2	TRBD1	15	TRBV18	once	TGTGCCAGCTCACCAGGAAGGGACAGGGATTACTCTGGGAACTTC	CASSPGRDRDYSGNF
TRBJ1-1	TRBD1	15	TRBV19	-	TGTGCCAGTAGTATTCAGGGGGCTTGGGCCACTGAAGCTTTCTTT	CASSIQGAWATEAFF
TRBJ1-2	-	12	TRBV5-4	once	TGTGCCAGCAGCTTGGAAGAGCTAGGCTACACCTTC	CASSLEELGYTF
TRBJ1-5	-	15	TRBV7-9	-	TGTGCCAGCAGCTTAGCCGGGTCCCGCAATCAGCCCCAGCATTTT	CASSLAGSRNQPQHF
TRBJ2-7	TRBD1	14	TRBV9	-	TGTGCCAGCAGCGGGGGACAGCCCAACTACGAGCAGTACTTC	CASSGGQPNYEQYF
TRBJ1-5	TRBD1	15	TRBV28	-	TGTGCCAGCAGTGGTACCGGGACAGGCAAGGGGCCCCAGCATTTT	CASSGTGTGKGPQHF
TRBJ1-2	TRBD1	16	TRBV5-1	-	TGCGCCAGCAGCTTGGCCGCGGACAGGGGAGACTATGGCTACACCTTC	CASSLAADRGDYGYTF
TRBJ2-7	TRBD1	15	TRBV6-5	-	TGTGCCAGCAGTCCCGGACAGGTTAGCTCCTACGAGCAGTACTTC	CASSPGQVSSYEQYF
TRBJ2-2	TRBD1	14	TRBV7-2	once	TGTGCCAGCACCGCGGACAGGTCCACCGGGGAGCTGTTTTTT	CASTADRSTGELFF
TRBJ1-2	-	13	TRBV2	-	TGTGCCAGCAGTGTTCGGGGGGTCTATGGCTACACCTTC	CASSVRGVYGYTF
TRBJ1-4	TRBD1	15	TRBV6-2/TRBV6-3	-	TGTGCCAGCAGCGCACAGGGGGTAGGAGAGGAAAAACTGTTTTTT	CASSAQGVGEEKLFF
TRBJ2-7	TRBD1	14	TRBV6-1	-	TGTGCCAGCAGTGAAAGGGTACAGGGGGGCGAGCAGTACTTC	CASSERVQGGEQYF
TRBJ2-5	-	13	TRBV9	-	TGTGCCAGCAGCGGGGACATACAAGGGACCCAGTACTTC	CASSGDIQGTQYF
TRBJ2-1	-	14	TRBV3-1/TRBV3-2	-	TGTGCCAGCAGCCAACGGGGCTCCTACAATGAGCAGTTCTTC	CASSQRGSYNEQFF
TRBJ2-2	-	17	TRBV7-3	-	TGTGCCAGCAGCCGATCCGACAGAACCTTGAACACCGGGGAGCTGTTTTTT	CASSRSDRTLNTGELFF
TRBJ1-2	TRBD1	13	TRBV15	-	TGTGCCACCAGCGGACAGGGGGAGTGGGGCTACACCTTC	CATSGQGEWGYTF
TRBJ2-4	TRBD1	14	TRBV19	-	TGTGCCAGTAGCAGGGACAGGGCCAAAAACATTCAGTACTTC	CASSRDRAKNIQYF
TRBJ2-1	TRBD2	16	TRBV5-1	-	TGCGCCAGCAACGAGATAACTAGCGGGGGTAGAGGTGAGCAGTTCTTC	CASNEITSGGRGEQFF
TRBJ2-7	TRBD1	15	TRBV14	-	TGTGCCAGCAGCCAAGGAAGACAGGGAATATACGAGCAGTACTTC	CASSQGRQGIYEQYF
TRBJ1-4	TRBD1	14	TRBV19	-	TGTGCCAGTAGCAGGGGGCGAACTAATGAAAAACTGTTTTTT	CASSRGRTNEKLFF
TRBJ2-2	-	14	TRBV7-6	-	TGTGCCAGCAGTGGACAGTCGAACACCGGGGAGCTGTTTTTT	CASSGQSNTGELFF
TRBJ2-1	TRBD2	16	TRBV7-9	-	TGTGCCAGCAGCTCCAAGCGGGGGGAGGGCTACAATGAGCAGTTCTTC	CASSSKRGEGYNEQFF
TRBJ2-5	-	15	TRBV5-1	-	TGCGCCAGCAGCTTGGCGGGACTTGTACAAGAGACCCAGTACTTC	CASSLAGLVQETQYF
TRBJ1-3	-	14	TRBV3-1/TRBV3-2	-	TGTGCCAGCAGCCAGGGGCCGCGTGGAAACACCATATATTTT	CASSQGPRGNTIYF
TRBJ2-5	TRBD2	14	TRBV5-1	-	TGCGCCAGCAAAGGACTAGCGGGGGAAGAGACCCAGTACTTC	CASKGLAGEETQYF
TRBJ2-1	-	12	TRBV29-1	-	TGCAGCGTTGATGGACTCCACAATGAGCAGTTCTTC	CSVDGLHNEQFF
TRBJ2-6	-	17	TRBV2	-	TGTGCCAGCAGCCGAATAGGGGGGGCCTCTGGGGCCAACGTCCTGACTTTC	CASSRIGGASGANVLTF
TRBJ1-1	-	15	TRBV11-1	few	TGTGCCAGCAGCCCGGCGGTTCAGCGGAACACTGAAGCTTTCTTT	CASSPAVQRNTEAFF
TRBJ2-1	-	12	TRBV12-3/TRBV12-4	-	TGTGCCAGCAGCTATTACTTCGATGAGCAGTTCTTC	CASSYYFDEQFF
TRBJ2-7	-	13	TRBV12-3/TRBV12-4	few	TGTGCCAGCAGTTCCGGACAGGAGGGCGAGCAGTACTTC	CASSSGQEGEQYF
TRBJ2-7	TRBD1	14	TRBV29-1	-	TGCAGCGTACGGGGACAGGGGTTAACCTACGAGCAGTACTTC	CSVRGQGLTYEQYF
TRBJ1-2	-	14	TRBV2	-	TGTGCCAGCAGAGGACAATCCGGCAAGGGAGGCTACACCTTC	CASRGQSGKGGYTF
TRBJ2-7	-	16	TRBV18	few	TGTGCCAGCTCACCCCGAGGGCAGGGGCACGTCTACGAGCAGTACTTC	CASSPRGQGHVYEQYF
TRBJ1-5	TRBD1	14	TRBV5-1	-	TGCGCCAGCAGCCTCGGGACAGGTAGTCAGCCCCAGCATTTT	CASSLGTGSQPQHF
TRBJ1-5	-	15	TRBV19	-	TGTGCCAGTAGTCCTCGAATGGCGGGGAGTCAGCCCCAGCATTTT	CASSPRMAGSQPQHF
TRBJ1-6	TRBD1	16	TRBV11-2	-	TGTGCCAGCAGCTTAGGCACAGGGGCGCGTAATTCACCCCTCCACTTT	CASSLGTGARNSPLHF
TRBJ1-4	TRBD1	15	TRBV6-5	-	TGTGCCAGCAGTCGGACAGGAGCTTTTAATGAAAAACTGTTTTTT	CASSRTGAFNEKLFF
TRBJ2-2	-	18	TRBV11-3	-	TGTGCCAGCAGCCCCTGGGCAGGGAACGCCGCGAACACCGGGGAGCTGTTTTTT	CASSPWAGNAANTGELFF
TRBJ1-4	TRBD1	14	TRBV7-2	-	TGTGCCAGCAGCCAGGGACAGGGGAATGAAAAACTGTTTTTT	CASSQGQGNEKLFF
TRBJ1-5	TRBD1	16	TRBV6-2/TRBV6-3	once	TGTGCCAGCAGTTACGCCCGACAGGGGGCCCTTCAGCCCCAGCATTTT	CASSYARQGALQPQHF
TRBJ2-1	TRBD1	16	TRBV7-2	-	TGTGCCAGCAGCAAGGACAGGGGAAAAGTCTACAATGAGCAGTTCTTC	CASSKDRGKVYNEQFF
TRBJ2-1	-	16	TRBV15	-	TGTGCCACCAGCAGAGTTGGCCTGCCCTCCTACAATGAGCAGTTCTTC	CATSRVGLPSYNEQFF
TRBJ1-4	-	14	TRBV5-6	-	TGTGCCAGCAGCAACCGGGCCCGGGGGGAAAAACTGTTTTTT	CASSNRARGEKLFF
TRBJ2-1	-	15	TRBV25-1	-	TGTGCCAGCAGTGAGATCCGGTGGTCCTACAATGAGCAGTTCTTC	CASSEIRWSYNEQFF
TRBJ1-4	-	13	TRBV7-2	once	TGTGCCAGCAGCTTAGGGAGAAATGAAAAACTGTTTTTT	CASSLGRNEKLFF
TRBJ2-5	-	13	TRBV5-1	-	TGCGCCAGCAGCGGCAGGGTTTTGGAGACCCAGTACTTC	CASSGRVLETQYF
TRBJ2-1	-	15	TRBV3-1/TRBV3-2	-	TGTGCCAGCAGCCCTTCGGGGGGCCGGAACAATGAGCAGTTCTTC	CASSPSGGRNNEQFF
TRBJ2-5	-	14	TRBV7-2	-	TGTGCCAGCAGCTCGCGGAACAGGGAACGGATTCCGTACTTC	CASSSRNRERIPYF
TRBJ1-2	-	14	TRBV27	-	TGTGCCAGCAGTTTAGGGCCCCCCATCTATGGCTACACCTTC	CASSLGPPIYGYTF
TRBJ1-1	-	14	TRBV15	-	TGTGCCACCAGCACAGGGCAGACAGCGACTGAAGCTTTCTTT	CATSTGQTATEAFF
TRBJ2-5	-	14	TRBV27	-	TGTGCCAGCAGTCCAGGGATCTTCGAAGAGACCCAGTACTTC	CASSPGIFEETQYF
TRBJ2-1	-	14	TRBV11-2	-	TGTGCCAGCAGCTCGGGACACCTCTACAATGAGCAGTTCTTC	CASSSGHLYNEQFF
TRBJ2-4	TRBD2	18	TRBV9	-	TGTGCCAGCAGCCCTAGCGGGTCGTCAGGCTTAGCCAAAAACATTCAGTACTTC	CASSPSGSSGLAKNIQYF